The present T cell receptor (beta chain) was sequenced within a study of human T cells and chemical hapten exposure. There are many counts of this clonotype. In the original analysis: A per-sample median of around 100,000 TCRs was observed, with counts ranging from about 20,000 to 750,000. MiXCR, applied by TCRdb to the RACE reads, yields one record per CDR3 protein. None of the V and J calls come from the authors' own analysis; TCRdb made them. The profile covers 50,000 to 75,000 distinct CDR3 sequences, with approximately 11% appearing a single time and roughly 2.3% taken by the ten largest. Time point indicated: patch test 3, about 24 weeks after DPC sensitization. The treatment is: therapeutic diphenylcyclopropenone sensitization with weekly scalp DPC. Germline V CDR1 and CDR2: KGHDR, SFDVKD. The CDR3 is 19 amino acids. After removal of 2 bases from V and 0 bases from J, the junction contained 12 bases not matched to a gene.

The specimen comprised whole blood, sampled in connection with sensitization to the hapten diphenylcyclopropenone (DPC). The chain recombines TRBV24-1 with TRBJ2-1; TRBD2 agrees at 7 bases. This TCR was recovered from a woman in her twenties or thirties with alopecia areata. Some clones in this sample may be carry-over from other donors' samples. DNA for the CDR3: TGTGCCACCAGTGATTCCGCCCCTAGCGGTCTCTCCTCCTACAATGAGCAGTTCTTC. Amino acid sequence: CATSDSAPSGLSSYNEQFF.